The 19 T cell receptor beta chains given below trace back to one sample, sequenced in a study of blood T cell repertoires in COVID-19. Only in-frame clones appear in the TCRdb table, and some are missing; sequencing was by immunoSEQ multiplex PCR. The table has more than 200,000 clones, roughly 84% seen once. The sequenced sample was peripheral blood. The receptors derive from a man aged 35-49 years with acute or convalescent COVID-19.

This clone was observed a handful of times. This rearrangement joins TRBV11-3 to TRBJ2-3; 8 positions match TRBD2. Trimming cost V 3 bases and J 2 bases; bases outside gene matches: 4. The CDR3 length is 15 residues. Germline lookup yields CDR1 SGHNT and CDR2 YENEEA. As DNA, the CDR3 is TGTGCCAGCAGCTTTGGGACTAGTAACACAGATACGCAGTATTTT. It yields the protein CASSFGTSNTDTQYF.

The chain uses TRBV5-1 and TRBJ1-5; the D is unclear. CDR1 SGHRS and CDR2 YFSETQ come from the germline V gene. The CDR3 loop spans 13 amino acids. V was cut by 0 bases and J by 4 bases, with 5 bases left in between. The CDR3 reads CASSLGENQPQHF. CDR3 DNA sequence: TGCGCCAGCAGCTTGGGAGAAAATCAGCCCCAGCATTTT.

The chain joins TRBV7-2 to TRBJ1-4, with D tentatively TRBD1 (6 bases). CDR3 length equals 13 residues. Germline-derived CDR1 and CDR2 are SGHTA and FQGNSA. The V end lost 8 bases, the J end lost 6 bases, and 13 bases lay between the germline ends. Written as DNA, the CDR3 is TGTGCCAGCCACAGGGAGAGACATGAAAAACTGTTTTTT. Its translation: CASHRERHEKLFF.

The CDR3, as DNA: TGTGCCAGCAGCCCGGATAGACGGGCCTCGGGGAGGGCAGATACGCAGTATTTT. This codes for CASSPDRRASGRADTQYF. J is TRBJ2-3 and V is TRBV7-8; 7 nucleotides match TRBD2. The CDR3 has 18 residues. Germline loops: CDR1 SGHVS, CDR2 FQNEAQ. J was trimmed by 4 bases and V by 5 bases; bases with no gene match: 18.

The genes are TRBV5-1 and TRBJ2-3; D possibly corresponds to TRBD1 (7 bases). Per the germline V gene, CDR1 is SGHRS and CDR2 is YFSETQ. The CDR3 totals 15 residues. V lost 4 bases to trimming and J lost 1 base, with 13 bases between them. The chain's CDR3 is CASSNQGGRTDTQYF. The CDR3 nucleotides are TGCGCCAGCAGCAATCAGGGGGGCCGCACAGATACGCAGTATTTT.

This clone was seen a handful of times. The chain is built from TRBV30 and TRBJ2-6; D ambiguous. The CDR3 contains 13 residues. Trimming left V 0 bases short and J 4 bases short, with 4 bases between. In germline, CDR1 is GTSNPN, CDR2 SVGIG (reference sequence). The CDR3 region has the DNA TGTGCCTGGAGTGTGTCGGGGGCCAACGTCCTGACTTTC. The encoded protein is CAWSVSGANVLTF.

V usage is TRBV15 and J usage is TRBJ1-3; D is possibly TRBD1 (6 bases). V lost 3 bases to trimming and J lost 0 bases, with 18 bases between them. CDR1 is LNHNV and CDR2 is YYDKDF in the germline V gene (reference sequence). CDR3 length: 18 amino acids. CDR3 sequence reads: CATSRDLEQGFSGNTIYF. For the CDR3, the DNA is TGTGCCACCAGCAGGGACCTTGAACAGGGTTTCTCTGGAAACACCATATATTTT. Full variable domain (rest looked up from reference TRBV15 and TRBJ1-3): DAMVIQNPRYQVTQFGKPVTLSCSQTLNHNVMYWYQQKSSQAPKLLFHYYDKDFNNEADTPDNFQSRRPNTSFCFLDIRSPGLGDTAMYLCATSRDLEQGFSGNTIYFGEGSWLTVV.

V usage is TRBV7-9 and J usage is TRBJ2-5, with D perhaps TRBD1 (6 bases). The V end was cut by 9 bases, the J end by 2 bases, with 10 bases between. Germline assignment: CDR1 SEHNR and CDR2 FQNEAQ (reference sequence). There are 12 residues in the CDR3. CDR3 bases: TGTGCCAGTTCGGACAGTCAAGAGACCCAGTACTTC. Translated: CASSDSQETQYF.

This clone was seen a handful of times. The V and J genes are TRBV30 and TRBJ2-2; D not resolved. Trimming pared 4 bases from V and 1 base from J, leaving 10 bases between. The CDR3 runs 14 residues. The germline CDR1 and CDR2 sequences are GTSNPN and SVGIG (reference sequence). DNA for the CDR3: TGTGCCTGGAATGGCAGGCGGAACACCGGGGAGCTGTTTTTT. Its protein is CAWNGRRNTGELFF.

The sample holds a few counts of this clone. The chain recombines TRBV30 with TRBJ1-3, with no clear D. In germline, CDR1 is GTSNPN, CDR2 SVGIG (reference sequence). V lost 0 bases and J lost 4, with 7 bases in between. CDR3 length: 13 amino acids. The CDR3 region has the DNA TGTGCCTGGAGTGTACTTAAGGGAAACACCATATATTTT. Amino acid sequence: CAWSVLKGNTIYF.

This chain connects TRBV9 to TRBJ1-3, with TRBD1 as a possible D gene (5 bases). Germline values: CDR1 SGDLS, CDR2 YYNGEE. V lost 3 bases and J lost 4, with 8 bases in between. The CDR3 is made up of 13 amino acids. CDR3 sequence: CASSGTLGNTIYF. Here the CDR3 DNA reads TGTGCCAGCAGCGGGACATTGGGAAACACCATATATTTT.

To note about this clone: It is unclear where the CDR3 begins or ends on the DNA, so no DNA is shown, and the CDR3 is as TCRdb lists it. Here the CDR3 reads CASSKRRAGELFF. The V and J genes are TRBV5-6 and TRBJ2-2; the table's D gene call, TRBD2, was not cross checked with the DNA. The CDR3 is 13 amino acids long, termini counted. Germline V gives CDR1 SGHDT, CDR2 YYEEEE.

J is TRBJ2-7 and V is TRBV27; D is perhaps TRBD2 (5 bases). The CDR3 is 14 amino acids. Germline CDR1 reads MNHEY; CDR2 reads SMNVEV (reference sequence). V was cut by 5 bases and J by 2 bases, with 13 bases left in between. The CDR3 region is CASSTLVPPYEQYF. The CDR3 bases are TGTGCCAGCAGTACACTAGTACCCCCCTACGAGCAGTACTTC.

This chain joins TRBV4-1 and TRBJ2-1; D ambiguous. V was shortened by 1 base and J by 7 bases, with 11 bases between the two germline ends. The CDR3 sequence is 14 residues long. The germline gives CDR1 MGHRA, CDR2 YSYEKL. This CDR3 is CASSQGSRGNEQFF. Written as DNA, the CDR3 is TGCGCCAGCAGCCAAGGGAGTAGAGGAAATGAGCAGTTCTTC.

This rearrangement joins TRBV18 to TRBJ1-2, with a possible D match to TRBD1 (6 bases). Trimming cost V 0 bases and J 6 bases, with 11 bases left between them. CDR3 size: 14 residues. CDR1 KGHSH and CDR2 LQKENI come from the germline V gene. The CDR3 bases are TGTGCCAGCTCACCACCCGGGGGGGCGCATGGCTACACCTTC. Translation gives CASSPPGGAHGYTF.

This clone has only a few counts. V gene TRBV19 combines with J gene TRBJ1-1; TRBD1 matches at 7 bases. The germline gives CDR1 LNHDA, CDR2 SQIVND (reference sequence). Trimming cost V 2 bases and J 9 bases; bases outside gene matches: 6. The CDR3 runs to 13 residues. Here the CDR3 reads CASSITGTEKAFF. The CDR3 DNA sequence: TGTGCCAGTAGTATAACCGGGACAGAGAAAGCTTTCTTT.

CDR3 in DNA: TGTGCCAGCAGCTCGCCTGGCCGGGGAACCTACGAGCAGTACTTC. Protein product: CASSSPGRGTYEQYF. The chain employs TRBV7-9 and TRBJ2-7, with D possibly being TRBD2 (5 bases). The CDR3 runs 15 residues. Germline CDR1 and CDR2: SEHNR and FQNEAQ (reference sequence). The ends were cut back, 4 bases at V and 2 bases at J, with 15 bases in the middle.

CDR3 loop: CASSDLRQPQHF. CDR3 nucleotides: TGTGCCAGCAGTGATCTACGTCAGCCCCAGCATTTT. The chain joins TRBV6-1 to TRBJ1-5; D uncertain. The CDR3 loop spans 12 amino acids. Trimming pared 3 bases from V and 6 bases from J, leaving 6 bases between. Per germline, CDR1 MNHNS and CDR2 SASEGT.

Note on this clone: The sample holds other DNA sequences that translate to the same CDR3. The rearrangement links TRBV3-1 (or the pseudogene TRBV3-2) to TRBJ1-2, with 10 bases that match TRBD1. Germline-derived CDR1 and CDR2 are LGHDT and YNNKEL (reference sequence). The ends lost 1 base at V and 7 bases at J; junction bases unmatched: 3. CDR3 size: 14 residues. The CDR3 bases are TGTGCCAGCAGCCAAGGGACAGGGGGTGGTGGCTACACCTTC. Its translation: CASSQGTGGGGYTF.